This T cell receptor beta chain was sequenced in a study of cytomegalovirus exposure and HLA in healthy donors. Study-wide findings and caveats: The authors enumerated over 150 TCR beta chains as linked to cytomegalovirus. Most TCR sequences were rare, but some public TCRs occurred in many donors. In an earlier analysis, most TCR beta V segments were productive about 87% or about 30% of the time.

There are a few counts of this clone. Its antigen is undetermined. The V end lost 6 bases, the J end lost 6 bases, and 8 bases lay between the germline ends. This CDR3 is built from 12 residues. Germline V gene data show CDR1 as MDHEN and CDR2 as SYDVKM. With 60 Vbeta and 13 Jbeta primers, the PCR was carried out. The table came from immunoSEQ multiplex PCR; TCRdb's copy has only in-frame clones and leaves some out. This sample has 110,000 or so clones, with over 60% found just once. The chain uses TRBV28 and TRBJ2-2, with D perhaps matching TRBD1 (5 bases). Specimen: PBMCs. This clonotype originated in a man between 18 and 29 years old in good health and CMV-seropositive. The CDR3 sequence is CASRPGSGELFF. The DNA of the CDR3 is TGTGCCAGCAGGCCAGGGTCCGGGGAGCTGTTTTTT.